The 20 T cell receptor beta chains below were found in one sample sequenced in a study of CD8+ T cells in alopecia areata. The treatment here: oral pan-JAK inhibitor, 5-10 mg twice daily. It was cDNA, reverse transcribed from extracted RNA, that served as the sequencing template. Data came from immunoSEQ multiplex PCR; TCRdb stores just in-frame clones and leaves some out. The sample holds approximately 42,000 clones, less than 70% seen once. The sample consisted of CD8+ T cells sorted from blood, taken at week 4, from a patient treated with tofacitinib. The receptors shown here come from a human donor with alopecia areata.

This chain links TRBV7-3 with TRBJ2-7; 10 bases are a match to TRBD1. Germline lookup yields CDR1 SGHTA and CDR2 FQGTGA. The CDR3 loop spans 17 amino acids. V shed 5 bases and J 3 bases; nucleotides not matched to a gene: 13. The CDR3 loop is CASSARLGQGEGYEQYF. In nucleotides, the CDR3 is TGTGCCAGCAGCGCGAGGCTTGGACAGGGGGAGGGCTACGAGCAGTACTTC.

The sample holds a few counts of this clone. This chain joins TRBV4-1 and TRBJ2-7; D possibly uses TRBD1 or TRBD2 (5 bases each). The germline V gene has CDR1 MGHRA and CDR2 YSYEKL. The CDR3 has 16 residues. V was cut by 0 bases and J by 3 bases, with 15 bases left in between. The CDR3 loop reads CASSQEWGTENYEQYF. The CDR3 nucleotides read TGCGCCAGCAGCCAAGAATGGGGGACGGAAAACTACGAGCAGTACTTC.

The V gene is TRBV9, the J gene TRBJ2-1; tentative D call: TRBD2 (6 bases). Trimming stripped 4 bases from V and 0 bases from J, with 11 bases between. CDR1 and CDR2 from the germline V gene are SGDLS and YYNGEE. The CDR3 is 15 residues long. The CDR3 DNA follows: TGTGCCAGCAGCTCGCGGGGAGTCTCCTACAATGAGCAGTTCTTC. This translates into CASSSRGVSYNEQFF.

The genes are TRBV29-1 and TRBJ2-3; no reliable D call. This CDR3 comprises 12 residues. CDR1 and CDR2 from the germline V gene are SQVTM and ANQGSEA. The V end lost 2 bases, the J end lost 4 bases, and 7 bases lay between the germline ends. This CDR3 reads CSVELGSDTQYF. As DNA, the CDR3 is TGCAGCGTTGAATTAGGGTCAGATACGCAGTATTTT.

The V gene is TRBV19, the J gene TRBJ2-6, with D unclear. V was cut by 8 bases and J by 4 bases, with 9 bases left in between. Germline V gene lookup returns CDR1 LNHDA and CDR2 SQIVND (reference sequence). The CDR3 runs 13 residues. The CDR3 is CASGPGGANVLTF. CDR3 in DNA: TGTGCCAGTGGTCCCGGGGGGGCCAACGTCCTGACTTTC.

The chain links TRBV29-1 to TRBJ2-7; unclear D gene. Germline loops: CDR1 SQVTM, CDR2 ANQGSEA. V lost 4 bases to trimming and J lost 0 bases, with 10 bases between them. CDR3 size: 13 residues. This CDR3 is CSVVPVSSYEQYF. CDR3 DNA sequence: TGCAGCGTTGTCCCAGTCTCCTCCTACGAGCAGTACTTC.

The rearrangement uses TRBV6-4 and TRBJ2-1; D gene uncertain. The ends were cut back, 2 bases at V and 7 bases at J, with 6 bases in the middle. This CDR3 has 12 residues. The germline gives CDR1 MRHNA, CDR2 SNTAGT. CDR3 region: CASSDDRNEQFF. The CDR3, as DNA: TGTGCCAGCAGTGACGACCGTAATGAGCAGTTCTTC.

Here the CDR3 DNA reads TGTGCCAGCAGCAAAGGGGGGCCCTACCAAGAGACCCAGTACTTC. It codes for CASSKGGPYQETQYF. The rearrangement joins TRBV5-6 to TRBJ2-5; the D call may be TRBD1 or TRBD2 (6 bases each). CDR1 is SGHDT, CDR2 YYEEEE, per germline. There are 15 residues in the CDR3. Trimming pared 4 bases from V and 0 bases from J, leaving 13 bases between.

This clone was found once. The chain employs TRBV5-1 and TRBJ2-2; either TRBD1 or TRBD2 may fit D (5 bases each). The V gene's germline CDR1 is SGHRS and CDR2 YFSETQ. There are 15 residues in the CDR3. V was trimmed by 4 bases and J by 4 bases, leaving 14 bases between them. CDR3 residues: CASSVYRDGTGELFF. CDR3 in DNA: TGCGCCAGCAGCGTTTACCGGGACGGCACCGGGGAGCTGTTTTTT.

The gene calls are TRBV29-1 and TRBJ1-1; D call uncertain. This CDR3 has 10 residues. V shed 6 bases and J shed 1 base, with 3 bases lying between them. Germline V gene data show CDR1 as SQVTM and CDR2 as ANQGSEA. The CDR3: CSVWNTEAFF. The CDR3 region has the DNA TGCAGCGTATGGAACACTGAAGCTTTCTTT.

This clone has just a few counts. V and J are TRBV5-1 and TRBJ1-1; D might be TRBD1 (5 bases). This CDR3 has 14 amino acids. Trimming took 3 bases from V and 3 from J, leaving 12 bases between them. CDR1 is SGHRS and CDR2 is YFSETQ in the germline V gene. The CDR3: CASSWGKVDTEAFF. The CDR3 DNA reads TGCGCCAGCAGCTGGGGGAAAGTGGACACTGAAGCTTTCTTT. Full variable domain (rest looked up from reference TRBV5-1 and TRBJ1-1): KAGVTQTPRYLIKTRGQQVTLSCSPISGHRSVSWYQQTPGQGLQFLFEYFSETQRNKGNFPGRFSGRQFSNSRSEMNVSTLELGDSALYLCASSWGKVDTEAFFGQGTRLTVV.

The CDR3 here is CASSFLAGGLYNEQFF. The CDR3 region has the DNA TGTGCCAGCAGCTTCCTAGCGGGGGGCCTGTACAATGAGCAGTTCTTC. The V call is TRBV7-9, the J call TRBJ2-1; TRBD2 aligns across 11 bases. Germline V gives CDR1 SEHNR, CDR2 FQNEAQ (reference sequence). The CDR3 runs 16 residues. The V segment lost 3 bases and the J segment 4 bases; nucleotides outside the gene matches: 5.

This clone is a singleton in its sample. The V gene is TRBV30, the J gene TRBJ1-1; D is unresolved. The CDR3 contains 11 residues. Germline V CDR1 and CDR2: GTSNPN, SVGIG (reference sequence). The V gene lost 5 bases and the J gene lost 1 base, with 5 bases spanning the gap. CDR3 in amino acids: CAWQKNTEAFF. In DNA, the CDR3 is TGTGCCTGGCAGAAGAACACTGAAGCTTTCTTT.

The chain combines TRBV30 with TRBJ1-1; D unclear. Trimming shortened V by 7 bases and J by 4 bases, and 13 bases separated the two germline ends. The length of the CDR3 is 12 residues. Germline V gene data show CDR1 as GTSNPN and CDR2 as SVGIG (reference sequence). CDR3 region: CASEDSGTEAFF. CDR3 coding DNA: TGTGCCTCCGAAGACTCTGGCACTGAAGCTTTCTTT.

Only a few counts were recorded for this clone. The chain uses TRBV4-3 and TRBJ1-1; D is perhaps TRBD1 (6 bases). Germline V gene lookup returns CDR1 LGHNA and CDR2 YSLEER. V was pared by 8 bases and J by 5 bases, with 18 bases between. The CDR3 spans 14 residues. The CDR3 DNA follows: TGCGCCAGCTACCGCGGACAGTTGAGGACTGAAGCTTTCTTT. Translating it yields CASYRGQLRTEAFF.

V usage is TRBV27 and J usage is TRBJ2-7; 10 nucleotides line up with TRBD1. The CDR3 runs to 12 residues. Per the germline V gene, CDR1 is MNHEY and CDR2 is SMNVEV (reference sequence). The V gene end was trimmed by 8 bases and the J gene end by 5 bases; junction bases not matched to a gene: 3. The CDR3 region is CASGTGVNEQYF. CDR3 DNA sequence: TGTGCCAGCGGGACAGGGGTAAACGAGCAGTACTTC.

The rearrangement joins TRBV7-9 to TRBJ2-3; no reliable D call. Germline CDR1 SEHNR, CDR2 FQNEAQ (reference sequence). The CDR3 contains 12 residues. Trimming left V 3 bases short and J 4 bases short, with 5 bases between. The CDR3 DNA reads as TGTGCCAGCAGCTTCGGCGCAGATACGCAGTATTTT. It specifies CASSFGADTQYF.

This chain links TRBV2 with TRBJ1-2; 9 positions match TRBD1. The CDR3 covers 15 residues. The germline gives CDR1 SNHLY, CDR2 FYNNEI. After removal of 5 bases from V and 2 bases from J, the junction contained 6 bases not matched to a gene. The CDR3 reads CASSYDRGGNYGYTF. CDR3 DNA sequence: TGTGCCAGCAGTTACGACAGGGGGGGGAACTATGGCTACACCTTC.

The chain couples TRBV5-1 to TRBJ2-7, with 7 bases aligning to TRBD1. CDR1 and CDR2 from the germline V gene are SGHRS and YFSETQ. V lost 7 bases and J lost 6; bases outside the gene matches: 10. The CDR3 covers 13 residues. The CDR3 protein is CASFKKQGSEQYF. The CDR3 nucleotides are TGCGCCAGCTTCAAGAAACAGGGGAGCGAGCAGTACTTC.

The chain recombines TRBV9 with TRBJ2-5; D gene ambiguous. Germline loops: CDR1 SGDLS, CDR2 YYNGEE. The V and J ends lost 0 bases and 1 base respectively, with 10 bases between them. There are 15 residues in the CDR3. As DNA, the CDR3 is TGTGCCAGCAGCGTAGGTACGGCTAGCCAAGAGACCCAGTACTTC. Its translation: CASSVGTASQETQYF.